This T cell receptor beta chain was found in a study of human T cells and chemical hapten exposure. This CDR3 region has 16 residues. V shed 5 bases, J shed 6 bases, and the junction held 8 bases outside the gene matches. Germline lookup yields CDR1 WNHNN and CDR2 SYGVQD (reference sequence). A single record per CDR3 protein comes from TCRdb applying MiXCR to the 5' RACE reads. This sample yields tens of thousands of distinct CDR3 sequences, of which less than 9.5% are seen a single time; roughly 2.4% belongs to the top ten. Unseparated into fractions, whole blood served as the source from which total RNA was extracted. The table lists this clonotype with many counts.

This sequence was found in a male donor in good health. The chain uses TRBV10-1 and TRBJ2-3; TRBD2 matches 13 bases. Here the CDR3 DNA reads TGCGCCAGCAGTTCCCTAGGACTAGCGGGAGTGGATACGCAGTATTTT. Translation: CASSSLGLAGVDTQYF.